The rows below give T cell receptor beta chains drawn from one sample of a study of CXCR3-negative and CXCR3-positive naive CD8 T cells. TCRdb reworked the 5' RACE reads into one entry per CDR3 protein, no DNA. This sample lists more than 45,000 distinct CDR3 sequences; its ten largest clones have around 0.45%. Sequencing was carried out using naive CXCR3- CD8+ T cells from blood. These receptors came from a human donor in good health. Some clones in this sample may be carry-over from other donors' samples. Each CDR3 is given with its conserved first and last residue. Each record gives: J gene, V gene, CDR3 length, CDR3 protein.

TRBJ1-1,TRBV5-1,13,CASSLGDSGKAFF
TRBJ2-7,TRBV7-2,14,CASSPRGTTYEQYF
TRBJ2-2,TRBV10-3,13,CAILLATTGELFF
TRBJ2-1,TRBV4-3,16,CDSSQDLTGLYNEQFF
TRBJ2-3,TRBV11-3,13,CASSLKRTDTQYF
TRBJ2-1,TRBV15,13,CATSRDGYNEQFF
TRBJ2-7,TRBV7-9,12,CASSSTGNEQYF
TRBJ2-1,TRBV29-1,13,CSVHGGPYNEQFF
TRBJ2-1,TRBV7-6,11,CAIGPRNEQFF
TRBJ2-6,TRBV27,13,CASGQAGANVLTF
TRBJ2-1,TRBV12-3/TRBV12-4,17,CASSLRRGSFTYNEQFF
TRBJ2-2,TRBV12-3/TRBV12-4,18,CASSARLAGGPVTGELFF
TRBJ2-1,TRBV6-2/TRBV6-3,16,CASSYSSGDIGDEQFF
TRBJ2-2,TRBV7-7,16,CASSLTGTGVTGELFF
TRBJ2-3,TRBV12-3/TRBV12-4,19,CASSLPLTSGGPVADTQYF
TRBJ2-1,TRBV6-4,16,CASLPSGGGLYNEQFF
TRBJ1-2,TRBV28,13,CASRLQGADGYTF
TRBJ2-7,TRBV7-3,12,CASSLGVGEQYF
TRBJ1-1,TRBV7-2,16,CASSGRVGPVNTEAFF
TRBJ2-4,TRBV12-3/TRBV12-4,14,CASSLDRLKNIQYF
TRBJ2-7,TRBV27,18,CASSKQLKPGQAPYEQYF
TRBJ2-1,TRBV7-9,18,CASSSLRAEATSYNEQFF
TRBJ2-7,TRBV12-3/TRBV12-4,12,CASKDGPYEQYF